This T cell receptor (beta chain) is drawn from a study of T cell clonality in common variable immunodeficiency (dated by TCRdb to about 2015). Study-level results and caveats: Increased TCRbeta clonality was found in CVID subjects compared with healthy controls (t-test p = 0.018), with the increase being most characteristic of about a third of subjects. Fewer TCRbeta clones were shared among CVID subjects than among healthy controls (p < 0.0001). It was noted by the authors that sequencing of the repertoires of T cell subpopulations would be needed to clarify the cause of the increased clonality in CVID. Even though DNA input was the same, control samples had an average of about 80,000 unique sequences each, compared with some 32,000 in CVID samples. Reportedly, TCRbeta sequences from CVID had fewer deletions and N-nucleotide insertions, and highly modified clones with 13 or more V deletions were absent from CVID. Differences among patients in the CVID cohort limited the correlations between repertoire features and clinical complications.

Measured from the cysteine to the phenylalanine, the CDR3 is 15 residues long. Shown are 36 bases from within the CDR3, in frame from base 1. The junction shows trimming of 6 bases on V and 0 bases on J, and the gene matches do not reach 3 bases of it. For sequencing input, CVID and control samples contributed equivalent amounts of genomic DNA. For every sample, a 60 bp segment covering the rearranged TCRbeta CDR3 region was amplified and then sequenced. The immunoSEQ assay, a bias-corrected multiplex PCR combined with high-throughput sequencing, was used to amplify TCRbeta. Regarding the original processing steps: Every unique nucleotide sequence was considered a clone and was annotated with V, D and J genes, copy number and frequency. Sequences were labeled productive if in frame, and non-productive if out of frame or containing stop codons. Clonality was calculated from Shannon's entropy as previously described. The predicted amino acid sequences of productive clones were used to derive the mean CDR3 Kyte-Doolittle hydropathy. Hierarchical clustering of scaled V gene usage was performed with the R hclust function using Manhattan distance and complete linkage. Sharing of clones by CDR3 amino acid sequence was evaluated by resampling 12 repertoires per group over 100 rounds. The repertoires were searched for approximately 70 published EBV-specific and 245 published CMV-specific TCRbeta sequences. A couple of CVID samples yielding fewer than 10,000 sequences were excluded from analysis, leaving a few dozen CVID repertoires. Held by TCRdb, this immuneACCESS table contains in-frame sequences only and omits some clones. Under half of the omission traces to an unresolved V gene where checked; the cause of the rest is unknown. The V and J calls and clone size were taken over from that table, and D and trimming were inferred from the DNA. The table gives just under 20,000 clones for this sample, with none occurring only once. The biggest ten clones account for 2.5% to 3% of the sample.

In its sample, this clone was seen many times. Its antigen is currently not known. The read stops 3 residues short of the end of the CDR3; the missing end is completed from the germline J gene. CVID was diagnosed by standard criteria: serum IgG, IgA and/or IgM reduced below normal range, plus specific antibody deficiency. The CVID group comprised 40 to 45 subjects, approximately 15 female and roughly 29 male, aged roughly 8 to 64 years with a mean age of roughly 40. Most of the CVID patients and most of the healthy controls were of Caucasian heritage. Replacement immunoglobulin therapy had been administered to all CVID subjects for at least one year at the time of study participation. When blood was collected, none of the CVID subjects were ill or on immunomodulatory or immunosuppressive medication. From each donor, about 5 to 8 ml of heparinized peripheral whole blood was collected. Genomic DNA from adults with common variable immune deficiency (CVID) and from healthy adult controls was used to sequence TCRbeta CDR3 repertoires. Diluted blood was density-centrifuged over Hypaque 1077 or Ficoll-Paque to isolate peripheral blood mononuclear cells. Genomic DNA was obtained from unsorted mononuclear cells using either Qiagen column purification or a centrifugation-based method.

The receptor was isolated from a human donor with common variable immunodeficiency. The chain employs TRBV12-3 or TRBV12-4 and TRBJ2-1; 9 nucleotides in the junction match TRBD2. Sequenced material: peripheral blood mononuclear cells. For the CDR3, the sequence is CASRGSGSSYNEQFF. CDR3 DNA (partial): TGTGCCAGCAGGGGTAGCGGGAGCTCCTACAATGAG.